These 30 T cell receptor beta chains originate from one sample sequenced in a study of Graves' ophthalmopathy and Graves' hyperthyroidism. Amplifying from RNA transcripts, the study obtained TCR beta CDR3 regions. After a first-round RT-PCR with HTBI primers, a second-round multiplex PCR was run. Using its own MiXCR run on the multiplex PCR reads, TCRdb lists one record per CDR3 protein. Among a few hundred thousand distinct CDR3 sequences listed, roughly 15% were seen once. The sample was peripheral blood. The receptors originated from an adult man with Graves' ophthalmopathy.

The gene calls are TRBV5-1 and TRBJ1-2; 7 nucleotides align to TRBD1. Germline CDR1 is SGHRS and CDR2 is YFSETQ. V dropped 0 bases and J dropped 7; count of bases not matched to a gene: 9. The CDR3 is 15 amino acids. DNA for the CDR3: TGCGCCAGCAGCTTGGTGGGGAGACAGGGAAGTGGCTACACCTTC. It is translated as CASSLVGRQGSGYTF.

The chain has TRBV30 and TRBJ1-2; no clear D. The length of the CDR3 is 14 residues. V lost 1 base to trimming and J lost 4 bases, with 13 bases between them. CDR1 is GTSNPN, CDR2 SVGIG, per germline (reference sequence). The CDR3 DNA sequence: TGTGCCTGGAGTGGGGCACCGGCCGTCTATGGCTACACCTTC. Translating gives CAWSGAPAVYGYTF.

This clonotype was seen more than once but under ten times. The chain links TRBV11-2 to TRBJ2-7; no definite D call. This CDR3 spans 17 amino acids. The V end was cut by 4 bases, the J end by 0 bases, with 19 bases between. Germline V lookup: CDR1 SGHAT, CDR2 FQNNGV. DNA for the CDR3: TGTGCCAGCAGCTCAACTCAGACCGCAATCCTCTCCTACGAGCAGTACTTC. Translating gives CASSSTQTAILSYEQYF.

The V and J genes are TRBV7-2 and TRBJ2-5; 13 positions agree with TRBD2. Germline trimming cut 3 bases from V and 2 bases from J; bases unmatched to any gene: 6. The CDR3 runs to 17 residues. Germline assignment: CDR1 SGHTA and CDR2 FQGNSA. In DNA form, the CDR3 reads TGTGCCAGCAGCTTGGGGGGACTAGCGGGACGGCAAGAGACCCAGTACTTC. This sequence encodes CASSLGGLAGRQETQYF.

This clonotype came up many times. CDR3 in DNA: TGCAGTGCGGACCTTGGACAGGGGGTCGGCGAGCAGTACTTC. Its translation is CSADLGQGVGEQYF. This sequence joins TRBV20-1 and TRBJ2-7; 10 nucleotides match TRBD1. This CDR3 has 14 amino acids. Trimming at V came to 6 bases and at J to 6 bases, leaving 11 bases not matched to a gene. Germline loops: CDR1 DFQATT, CDR2 SNEGSKA (reference sequence).

This clonotype came up many times. V and J are TRBV9 and TRBJ2-7, with TRBD1 matching 7 bases. The CDR3 totals 14 residues. The ends lost 3 bases at V and 3 bases at J; junction bases unmatched: 6. In germline, CDR1 is SGDLS, CDR2 YYNGEE. The CDR3 bases are TGTGCCAGCAGCGGGGACAGAGACTTCTACGAGCAGTACTTC. Protein: CASSGDRDFYEQYF.

V usage is TRBV6-2 or TRBV6-3 and J usage is TRBJ2-2; D is possibly TRBD2 (6 bases). The CDR3 totals 17 residues. Germline CDR1 and CDR2: MNHEY and SVGEGT. The ends were cut back, 0 bases at V and 2 bases at J, with 13 bases in the middle. The DNA of the CDR3 is TGTGCCAGCAGTTACTCGAGTGGGAGGAGCAACACCGGGGAGCTGTTTTTT. It specifies CASSYSSGRSNTGELFF.

In this sample, this clonotype turned up many times. V and J are TRBV6-2 or TRBV6-3 and TRBJ2-6, with D possibly called TRBD1 or TRBD2 (6 bases each). Germline-derived CDR1 and CDR2 are MNHEY and SVGEGT. This CDR3 spans 15 amino acids. V was trimmed by 6 bases and J by 4 bases, leaving 13 bases between them. CDR3 loop: CASSGGRAGANVLTF. The CDR3 region has the DNA TGTGCCAGCAGCGGGGGCAGGGCCGGGGCCAACGTCCTGACTTTC.

The sample holds many counts of this clonotype. The V call is TRBV5-1, the J call TRBJ2-5; maybe TRBD1 (5 bases). CDR3 length equals 14 residues. Germline CDR1 and CDR2: SGHRS and YFSETQ. Deletions cut 0 bases from V and 3 bases from J, with 9 bases between. The CDR3 nucleotides read TGCGCCAGCAGCTTGGAGTCGGACAAAGAGACCCAGTACTTC. Its translation is CASSLESDKETQYF.

This clonotype has only a few counts. This chain links TRBV18 with TRBJ1-2, with D perhaps matching TRBD1 (5 bases). Germline V CDR1 and CDR2: KGHSH, LQKENI. CDR3 length: 13 amino acids. V was trimmed by 11 bases and J by 6 bases, leaving 19 bases between them. In nucleotides, the CDR3 is TGTGCCTGGAACCGGGAGGGCAGGGATGGCTACACCTTC. Translating it yields CAWNREGRDGYTF.

V is TRBV7-8 and J is TRBJ1-6; 9 nucleotides match TRBD1. Germline loops: CDR1 SGHVS, CDR2 FQNEAQ. The CDR3 extends over 15 amino acids. Trimming at V came to 5 bases and at J to 10 bases, leaving 9 bases not matched to a gene. CDR3 bases: TGTGCCAGCAGCCGAAACAGGGGGCTAGTCTCACCCCTCCACTTT. It codes for CASSRNRGLVSPLHF.

This clonotype was seen repeatedly, ten times or more. The genes are TRBV6-2 or TRBV6-3 and TRBJ1-2; tentatively, D is TRBD1 (6 bases). V dropped 6 bases and J dropped 5 bases, with 16 bases sitting between them. The length of the CDR3 is 14 residues. The germline CDR1 and CDR2 sequences are MNHEY and SVGEGT. The CDR3 DNA sequence: TGTGCCAGCAGCCGAATGGGGGCGCGATATGGCTACACCTTC. It encodes CASSRMGARYGYTF.

This clonotype occurred many times. The chain employs TRBV10-3 and TRBJ2-7; D uncertain. This CDR3 spans 14 amino acids. Per the germline V gene, CDR1 is ENHRY and CDR2 is SYGVKD. V lost 6 bases and J lost 4, with 16 bases in between. The DNA of the CDR3 is TGTGCCATCAGCTACACCGCTGGCGGATACGAGCAGTACTTC. Translation: CAISYTAGGYEQYF.

Ten or more counts support this clonotype. The chain employs TRBV28 and TRBJ1-1; D ambiguous. The length of the CDR3 is 13 residues. The ends were cut back, 8 bases at V and 3 bases at J, with 13 bases in the middle. The V gene's germline CDR1 is MDHEN and CDR2 SYDVKM. The CDR3 spells CASHTVVDTEAFF. CDR3 nucleotide sequence: TGTGCCAGCCATACCGTGGTGGACACTGAAGCTTTCTTT.

The V and J genes are TRBV12-5 and TRBJ2-7; TRBD2 matches 13 bases. This CDR3 contains 15 residues. CDR1 and CDR2 from the germline V gene are LGHNT and FRNRAP. V shed 6 bases, J shed 6 bases, and the junction held 8 bases outside the gene matches. CDR3 in DNA: TGTGCTAGTGGCCCAGGACTAGCGGGAGTAGTCGAGCAGTACTTC. Its protein is CASGPGLAGVVEQYF.

This clonotype was seen ten or more times. The V call is TRBV6-1, the J call TRBJ2-2; the D call may be TRBD1 or TRBD2 (6 bases each). CDR3 length: 15 amino acids. Germline assignment: CDR1 MNHNS and CDR2 SASEGT. The germline V and J ends were trimmed by 5 bases and 4 bases, with 14 bases remaining between them. The CDR3 here is CASSTGARVTGELFF. DNA of the CDR3: TGTGCCAGCAGTACGGGGGCCCGAGTCACCGGGGAGCTGTTTTTT.

V usage is TRBV27 and J usage is TRBJ1-1; TRBD1 might be the D (6 bases). In germline, CDR1 is MNHEY, CDR2 SMNVEV (reference sequence). This CDR3 is built from 13 residues. V was shortened by 5 bases and J by 5 bases, with 12 bases between the two germline ends. The CDR3 is CASSPRQETEAFF. CDR3 coding DNA: TGTGCCAGCAGTCCCCGACAGGAGACTGAAGCTTTCTTT.

In its sample, this clonotype was seen many times. The chain uses TRBV5-1 and TRBJ2-2; TRBD1 or TRBD2 may be the D gene (6 bases each). The CDR3 totals 14 residues. The V and J ends lost 2 bases and 3 bases respectively, with 8 bases between them. Germline CDR1 and CDR2: SGHRS and YFSETQ. This CDR3 is CASSFRGDTGELFF. CDR3 coding DNA: TGCGCCAGCAGCTTTAGGGGGGACACCGGGGAGCTGTTTTTT.

This clonotype was seen repeatedly, ten times or more. The rearrangement links TRBV6-5 to TRBJ1-1; D is undetermined. Germline V gives CDR1 MNHEY, CDR2 SVGAGI. The CDR3 has 15 residues. The V gene lost 4 bases and the J gene lost 0 bases, with 12 bases spanning the gap. For the CDR3, the DNA is TGTGCCAGCAGTTCAACTCAAAATCTGAACACTGAAGCTTTCTTT. Translation gives CASSSTQNLNTEAFF.

In regard to this clonotype: This may arise from a read error, as a much more abundant clone is one base away. The chain recombines TRBV30 with TRBJ1-1; no clear D gene. CDR3 length: 14 residues. Germline V gene sequence: CDR1 GTSNPN, CDR2 SVGIG (reference sequence). V lost 5 bases, J lost 0 bases, and 13 bases lay in between. The CDR3 region has the DNA TGTGCCTGGGCCGGAGGCAGGATGAACACTGAAGCTTTCTTT. Protein: CAWAGGRMNTEAFF. Based on the CDR3 plus reference TRBV30 and TRBJ1-1, the full variable domain is SQTIHQWPATLVQPVGSPLSLECTVEGTSNPNLYWYRQAAGRGLQLLFYSVGIGQISSEVPQNLSASRPQDRQFILSSKKLLLSDSGFYLCAWAGGRMNTEAFFGQGTRLTVV.

This clonotype showed up just once. A much bigger clone sits one base away, suggesting this may be a read error. This chain joins TRBV5-1 and TRBJ1-6; D gene ambiguous. The germline V gene has CDR1 SGHRS and CDR2 YFSETQ. The CDR3 extends over 15 amino acids. The CDR3 is CASRAANSYNSSLHF. The DNA for the CDR3 is TGCGCCAGCAGGGCGGCCAACTCCTATAATTCATCCCTCCACTTT.

This clonotype appeared many times. The V gene is TRBV5-1, the J gene TRBJ1-3, with TRBD1 identical over 8 bases. CDR1 SGHRS and CDR2 YFSETQ come from the germline V gene. This CDR3 comprises 17 residues. Trimming took 4 bases from V and 4 from J; bases not matched to a gene: 13. CDR3: CASSPHKTTGAGNTIYF. The CDR3 nucleotides read TGCGCCAGCAGCCCCCACAAAACGACAGGGGCAGGAAACACCATATATTTT. The whole variable domain, filled in from reference TRBV5-1 and TRBJ1-3, reads KAGVTQTPRYLIKTRGQQVTLSCSPISGHRSVSWYQQTPGQGLQFLFEYFSETQRNKGNFPGRFSGRQFSNSRSEMNVSTLELGDSALYLCASSPHKTTGAGNTIYFGEGSWLTVV.

In its sample, this clonotype was seen many times. CDR3 loop: CASSQGHRDTEAFF. The CDR3 coding sequence is TGCGCCAGCAGCCAAGGTCACAGGGACACTGAAGCTTTCTTT. The chain links TRBV4-1 to TRBJ1-1, with D perhaps matching TRBD1 (6 bases). Germline CDR1 is MGHRA and CDR2 is YSYEKL. The ends were cut back, 1 base at V and 3 bases at J, with 9 bases in the middle. This CDR3 is 14 amino acids long.

This clonotype was observed at least ten times. The chain has TRBV7-8 and TRBJ2-2; D tentatively fits TRBD1 or TRBD2 (7 bases each). The CDR3 is made up of 16 amino acids. The V gene lost 6 bases and the J gene lost 5 bases, with 19 bases spanning the gap. The germline V gene has CDR1 SGHVS and CDR2 FQNEAQ. This CDR3 reads CASRKKGEGATGELFF. The CDR3 region has the DNA TGTGCCAGCAGAAAAAAGGGGGAGGGGGCGACCGGGGAGCTGTTTTTT.

This clonotype was seen many times. The conserved phenylalanine or tryptophan normally closing the CDR3 is absent here, so this likely arose from a read error. The chain employs TRBV11-3 and TRBJ1-1, with TRBD1 matching over 7 bases. Germline CDR1 reads SGHNT; CDR2 reads YENEEA. The CDR3 runs to 13 residues. Trimming took 0 bases from V and 7 from J; bases not matched to a gene: 2. CDR3 in amino acids: CASSLDRDSEAFL. For the CDR3, the DNA is TGTGCCAGCAGCTTAGACCGGGACAGTGAAGCTTTCCTT.

The table lists this clonotype with a few counts. This clone may be a read error of a much larger clone one base away. V is TRBV7-2 and J is TRBJ1-1, with D hard to call. Germline V gives CDR1 SGHTA, CDR2 FQGNSA. This CDR3 is 14 amino acids long. V was clipped by 3 bases and J by 0 bases, with 8 bases between them. In DNA form, the CDR3 reads TGTGCCAGCAGCTTCTACAGATTGAACACTGAAGCTTTCTTT. Translating it yields CASSFYRLNTEAFF.

Ten or more counts support this clonotype. The chain recombines TRBV27 with TRBJ2-7; 9 positions agree with TRBD2. The CDR3 runs to 17 residues. CDR1 is MNHEY and CDR2 is SMNVEV in the germline V gene (reference sequence). V shed 0 bases, J shed 0 bases, and the junction held 6 bases outside the gene matches. The DNA for the CDR3 is TGTGCCAGCAGTTTATCGGAGCTAGCGGGGTACTCCTACGAGCAGTACTTC. Protein: CASSLSELAGYSYEQYF.

This clonotype occurred many times. The J gene is TRBJ1-2, the V gene TRBV7-2, with D hard to call. The V gene's germline CDR1 is SGHTA and CDR2 FQGNSA. Trimming took off 2 bases at V and 4 bases at J, with 5 bases between the two ends. CDR3 length: 12 residues. The CDR3 coding sequence is TGTGCCAGCAGCTTACAGATCTATGGCTACACCTTC. This sequence encodes CASSLQIYGYTF.

This clonotype was detected many times. The V call is TRBV29-1, the J call TRBJ2-2; D may be TRBD1 (6 bases). The V gene lost 7 bases and the J gene lost 3 bases, with 15 bases spanning the gap. The germline V gene encodes CDR1 SQVTM and CDR2 ANQGSEA. CDR3 size: 14 residues. The CDR3 DNA reads TGCAGCGCAGCTTGGGGGCGCGACACCGGGGAGCTGTTTTTT. Translating gives CSAAWGRDTGELFF.

V is TRBV24-1 and J is TRBJ2-5, with no clear D. The CDR3 extends over 14 amino acids. Germline loops: CDR1 KGHDR, CDR2 SFDVKD. The ends were cut back, 4 bases at V and 5 bases at J, with 13 bases in the middle. The CDR3 nucleotides read TGTGCCACCAGTGACCACGGTATCTTCGAGACCCAGTACTTC. Its translation: CATSDHGIFETQYF.